This T cell receptor (beta chain) was captured in a study of T cell responses to AZD1222 COVID-19 vaccine. As for this clone: Its antigen remains unidentified.

The repertoire was sequenced with immunoSEQ multiplex PCR; TCRdb's copy has only in-frame clones and lacks some. Of under 200,000 clones in the sample, around 86% were seen once. The study, taken as a whole, reports: At baseline, just a handful of AZD1222 recipients tested seropositive. Rises in breadth and depth of Spike-specific TCRs came after two AZD1222 doses. Among the donors, most were white British and more were female, and clonal diversity was possibly underestimated. It was only after the peak T cell response that any repertoires were sampled.

The clonotype comes from an adult in good health. The sequenced sample was peripheral blood, obtained on day 0 of MenACWY control vaccination.

CDR3 sequence reads: CASSILSQRVPGELFF. In DNA, the CDR3 is TGTGCCAGTAGTATCCTCTCCCAGCGGGTCCCCGGGGAGCTGTTTTTT. The gene calls are TRBV19 and TRBJ2-2, with a weak D call TRBD2 (6 bases). The germline gives CDR1 LNHDA, CDR2 SQIVND (reference sequence). The CDR3 totals 16 residues. V was cut by 3 bases and J by 6 bases, with 17 bases left in between. Full variable domain (rest looked up from reference TRBV19 and TRBJ2-2): DGGITQSPKYLFRKEGQNVTLSCEQNLNHDAMYWYRQDPGQGLRLIYYSQIVNDFQKGDIAEGYSVSREKKESFPLTVTSAQKNPTAFYLCASSILSQRVPGELFFGEGSRLTVL.